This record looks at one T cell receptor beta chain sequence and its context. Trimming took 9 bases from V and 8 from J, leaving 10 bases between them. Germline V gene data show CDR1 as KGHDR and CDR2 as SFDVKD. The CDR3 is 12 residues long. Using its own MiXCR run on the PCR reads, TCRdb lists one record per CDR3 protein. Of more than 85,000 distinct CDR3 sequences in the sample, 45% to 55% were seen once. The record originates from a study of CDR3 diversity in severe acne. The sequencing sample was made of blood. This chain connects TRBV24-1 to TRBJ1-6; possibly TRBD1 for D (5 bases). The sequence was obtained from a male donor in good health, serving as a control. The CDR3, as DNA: TGTGCCACCGCCCTAGGGGATTCACCCCTCCACTTT. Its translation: CATALGDSPLHF.